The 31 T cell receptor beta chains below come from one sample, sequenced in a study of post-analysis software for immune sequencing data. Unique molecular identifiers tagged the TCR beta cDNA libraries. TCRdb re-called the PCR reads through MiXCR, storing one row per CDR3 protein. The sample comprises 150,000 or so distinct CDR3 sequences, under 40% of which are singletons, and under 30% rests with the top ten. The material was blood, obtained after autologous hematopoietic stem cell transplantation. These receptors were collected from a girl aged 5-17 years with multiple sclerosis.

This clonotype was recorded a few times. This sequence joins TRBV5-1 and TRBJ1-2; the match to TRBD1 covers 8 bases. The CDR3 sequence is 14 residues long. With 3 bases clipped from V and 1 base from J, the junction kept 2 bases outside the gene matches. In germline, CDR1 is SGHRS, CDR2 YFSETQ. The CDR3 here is CASSWGQDNYGYTF. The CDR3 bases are TGCGCCAGCAGCTGGGGACAGGATAACTATGGCTACACCTTC.

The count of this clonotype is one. The chain's CDR3 is CASGLGSEAFF. The CDR3 DNA reads TGTGCCAGCGGATTAGGAAGTGAAGCTTTCTTT. The chain uses TRBV28 and TRBJ1-1, with D uncertain. The V gene lost 8 bases and the J gene lost 7 bases, with 11 bases spanning the gap. Germline V CDR1 and CDR2: MDHEN, SYDVKM. The CDR3 is 11 amino acids.

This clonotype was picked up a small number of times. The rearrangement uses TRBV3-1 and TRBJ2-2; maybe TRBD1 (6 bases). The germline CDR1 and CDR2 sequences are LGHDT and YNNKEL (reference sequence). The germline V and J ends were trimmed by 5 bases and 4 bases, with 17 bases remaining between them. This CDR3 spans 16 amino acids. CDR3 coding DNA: TGTGCCAGCAGCGCAGGGGTTGAGTCGCGCACCGGGGAGCTGTTTTTT. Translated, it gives CASSAGVESRTGELFF.

The CDR3 region is CASSLGAPGQSTDTQYF. The CDR3 coding sequence is TGTGCCAGCAGCTTAGGCGCCCCGGGACAGTCCACAGATACGCAGTATTTT. The chain joins TRBV7-2 to TRBJ2-3; 7 positions match TRBD1. The CDR3 is 17 amino acids. Germline-derived CDR1 and CDR2 are SGHTA and FQGNSA. V lost 1 base and J lost 2; bases outside the gene matches: 9.

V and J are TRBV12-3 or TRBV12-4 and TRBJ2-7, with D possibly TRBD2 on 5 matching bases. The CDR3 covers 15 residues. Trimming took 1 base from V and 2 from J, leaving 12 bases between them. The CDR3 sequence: CASSLGGLRTYEQYF. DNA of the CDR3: TGTGCCAGCAGTTTAGGCGGGTTGCGGACCTACGAGCAGTACTTC.

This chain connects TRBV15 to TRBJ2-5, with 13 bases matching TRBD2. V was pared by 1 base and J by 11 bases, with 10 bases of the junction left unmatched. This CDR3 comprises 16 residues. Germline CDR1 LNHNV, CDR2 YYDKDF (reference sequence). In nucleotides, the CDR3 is TGTGCCACCAGCAGAGCTGGACTAGCGGGAGAAGGGGAGCAGTACTTC. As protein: CATSRAGLAGEGEQYF.

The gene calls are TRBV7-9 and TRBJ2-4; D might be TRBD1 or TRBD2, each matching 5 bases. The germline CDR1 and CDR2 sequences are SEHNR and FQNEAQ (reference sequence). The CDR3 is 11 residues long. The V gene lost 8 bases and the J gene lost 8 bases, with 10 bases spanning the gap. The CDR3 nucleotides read TGTGCCAGCTCCCAGGGAGACATTCAGTACTTC. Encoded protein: CASSQGDIQYF.

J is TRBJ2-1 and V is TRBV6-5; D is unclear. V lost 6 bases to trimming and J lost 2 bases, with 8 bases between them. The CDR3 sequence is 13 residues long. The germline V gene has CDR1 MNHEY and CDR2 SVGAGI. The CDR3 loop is CASRKFPYNEQFF. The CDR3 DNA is TGTGCCAGCAGGAAGTTCCCCTACAATGAGCAGTTCTTC.

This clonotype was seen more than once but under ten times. The DNA of the CDR3 is TGTGCCACCGCGGACAGCGCCTACGAGCAGTACTTC. Protein: CATADSAYEQYF. The rearrangement joins TRBV24-1 to TRBJ2-7, with D perhaps TRBD1 (6 bases). CDR1 is KGHDR and CDR2 is SFDVKD in the germline V gene. The V end was cut by 9 bases, the J end by 2 bases, with 10 bases between. The CDR3 length is 12 residues.

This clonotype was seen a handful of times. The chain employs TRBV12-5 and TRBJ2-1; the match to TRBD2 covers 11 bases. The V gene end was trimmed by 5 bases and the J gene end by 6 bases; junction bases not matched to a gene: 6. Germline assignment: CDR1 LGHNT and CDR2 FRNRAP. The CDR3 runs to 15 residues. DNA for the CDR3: TGTGCTAGTGGTCCGGGACTAGCGGAGGCCAATGAGCAGTTCTTC. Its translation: CASGPGLAEANEQFF.

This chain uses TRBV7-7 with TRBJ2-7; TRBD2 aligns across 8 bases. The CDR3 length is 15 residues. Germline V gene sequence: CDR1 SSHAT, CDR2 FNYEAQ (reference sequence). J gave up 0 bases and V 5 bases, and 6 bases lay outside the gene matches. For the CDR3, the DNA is TGTGCCAGCAGCGAGGGACTAGGGAGCTCCTACGAGCAGTACTTC. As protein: CASSEGLGSSYEQYF.

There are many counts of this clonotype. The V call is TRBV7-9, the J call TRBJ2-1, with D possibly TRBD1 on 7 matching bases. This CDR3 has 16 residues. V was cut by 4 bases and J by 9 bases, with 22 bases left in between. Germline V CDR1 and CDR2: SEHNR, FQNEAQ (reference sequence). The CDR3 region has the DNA TGTGCCAGCAGCTCCTACAGGGGTGCCCTGGAGGGTGAGCAGTTCTTC. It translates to CASSSYRGALEGEQFF.

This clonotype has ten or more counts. The CDR3 bases are TGCAGTGCTGAGCTACGCGGGCGACAGTCCTACGAGCAGTACTTC. Encoded protein: CSAELRGRQSYEQYF. The rearrangement uses TRBV20-1 and TRBJ2-7; D may match TRBD1 or TRBD2 (5 bases each). The CDR3 is 15 amino acids. V was trimmed by 5 bases and J by 1 base, leaving 18 bases between them. The germline gives CDR1 DFQATT, CDR2 SNEGSKA (reference sequence).

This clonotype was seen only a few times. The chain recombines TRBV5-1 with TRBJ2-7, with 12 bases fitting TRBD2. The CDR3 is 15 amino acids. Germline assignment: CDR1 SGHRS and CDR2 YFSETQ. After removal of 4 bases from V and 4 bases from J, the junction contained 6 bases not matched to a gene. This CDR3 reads CASSPSGRAGYEQYF. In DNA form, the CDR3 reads TGCGCCAGCAGCCCTAGCGGGAGGGCCGGTTACGAGCAGTACTTC.

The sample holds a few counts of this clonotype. In DNA, the CDR3 is TGCAGCGTATCAGGACAGGTTCCCTCCTACGAGCAGTACTTC. Amino acids: CSVSGQVPSYEQYF. The chain employs TRBV29-1 and TRBJ2-7; TRBD1 aligns across 7 bases. This CDR3 comprises 14 residues. CDR1 SQVTM and CDR2 ANQGSEA come from the germline V gene. With 6 bases clipped from V and 0 bases from J, the junction kept 8 bases outside the gene matches.

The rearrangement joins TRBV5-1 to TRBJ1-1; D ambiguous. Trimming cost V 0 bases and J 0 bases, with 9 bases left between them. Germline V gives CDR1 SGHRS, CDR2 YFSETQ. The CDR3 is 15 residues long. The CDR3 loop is CASSLGRIMNTEAFF. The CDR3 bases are TGCGCCAGCAGCTTGGGCAGAATAATGAACACTGAAGCTTTCTTT.

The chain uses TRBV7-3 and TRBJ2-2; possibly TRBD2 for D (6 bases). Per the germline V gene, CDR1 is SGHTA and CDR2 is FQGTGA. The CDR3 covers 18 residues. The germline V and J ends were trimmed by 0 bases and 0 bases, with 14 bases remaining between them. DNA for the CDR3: TGTGCCAGCAGCTTAACGGGGGGAAACCTACCGAACACCGGGGAGCTGTTTTTT. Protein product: CASSLTGGNLPNTGELFF.

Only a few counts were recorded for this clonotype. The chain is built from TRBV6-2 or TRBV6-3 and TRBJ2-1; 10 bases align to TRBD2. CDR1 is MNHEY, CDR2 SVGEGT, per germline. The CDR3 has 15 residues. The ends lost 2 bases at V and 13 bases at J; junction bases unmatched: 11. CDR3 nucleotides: TGTGCCAGCAGTTACCCTAGCGGGAGACCAGAGACCCAGTTCTTC. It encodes CASSYPSGRPETQFF.

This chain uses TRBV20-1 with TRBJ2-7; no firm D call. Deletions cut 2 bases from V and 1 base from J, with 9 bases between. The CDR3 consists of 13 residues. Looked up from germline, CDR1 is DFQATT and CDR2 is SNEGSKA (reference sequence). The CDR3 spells CSARIGTSYEQYF. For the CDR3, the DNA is TGCAGTGCTAGAATAGGAACTTCCTACGAGCAGTACTTC.

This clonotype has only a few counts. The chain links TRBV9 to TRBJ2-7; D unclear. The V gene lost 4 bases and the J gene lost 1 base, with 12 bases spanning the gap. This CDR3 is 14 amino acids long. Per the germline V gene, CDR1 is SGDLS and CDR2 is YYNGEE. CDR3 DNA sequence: TGTGCCAGCAGCCCGCTAGTGGAGTCCTACGAGCAGTACTTC. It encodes CASSPLVESYEQYF.

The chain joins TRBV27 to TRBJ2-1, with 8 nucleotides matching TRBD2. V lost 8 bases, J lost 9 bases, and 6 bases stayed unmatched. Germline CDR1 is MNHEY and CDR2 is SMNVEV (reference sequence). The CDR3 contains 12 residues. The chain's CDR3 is CASGLAGSEQFF. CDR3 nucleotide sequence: TGTGCCAGCGGCCTAGCGGGCAGTGAGCAGTTCTTC.

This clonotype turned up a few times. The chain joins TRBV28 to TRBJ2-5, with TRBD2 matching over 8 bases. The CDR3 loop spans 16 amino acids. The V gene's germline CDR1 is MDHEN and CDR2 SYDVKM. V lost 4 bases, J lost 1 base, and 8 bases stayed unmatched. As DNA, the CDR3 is TGTGCCAGCAGTTCTCCTCGGACTAGCCTCCAAGAGACCCAGTACTTC. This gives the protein CASSSPRTSLQETQYF.

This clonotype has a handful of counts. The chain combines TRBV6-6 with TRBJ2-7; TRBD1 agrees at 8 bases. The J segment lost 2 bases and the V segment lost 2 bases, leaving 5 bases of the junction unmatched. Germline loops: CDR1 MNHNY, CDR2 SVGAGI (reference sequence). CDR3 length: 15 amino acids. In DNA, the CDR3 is TGTGCCAGCAGTTACCTCGGACAGGGCACCTACGAGCAGTACTTC. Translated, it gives CASSYLGQGTYEQYF.

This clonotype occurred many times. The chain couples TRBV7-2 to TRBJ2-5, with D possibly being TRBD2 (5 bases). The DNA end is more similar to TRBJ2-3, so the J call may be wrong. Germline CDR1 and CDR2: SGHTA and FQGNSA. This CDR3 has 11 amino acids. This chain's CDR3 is CASSYGGTQYF. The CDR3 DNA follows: TGTGCCAGCAGCTACGGAGGTACGCAGTATTTT.

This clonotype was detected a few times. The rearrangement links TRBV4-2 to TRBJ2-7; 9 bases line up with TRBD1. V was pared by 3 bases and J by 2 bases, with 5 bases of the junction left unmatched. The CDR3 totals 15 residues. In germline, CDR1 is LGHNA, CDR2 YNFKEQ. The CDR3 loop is CASSHYRGQAYEQYF. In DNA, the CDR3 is TGTGCCAGCAGCCATTACAGGGGGCAGGCCTACGAGCAGTACTTC.

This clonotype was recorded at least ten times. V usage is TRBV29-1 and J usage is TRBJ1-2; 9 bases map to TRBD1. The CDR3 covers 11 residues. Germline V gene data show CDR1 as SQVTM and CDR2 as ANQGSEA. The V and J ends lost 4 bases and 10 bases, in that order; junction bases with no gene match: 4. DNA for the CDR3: TGCAGCGTTGTCAGGACAGGGGACTACACCTTC. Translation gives CSVVRTGDYTF.

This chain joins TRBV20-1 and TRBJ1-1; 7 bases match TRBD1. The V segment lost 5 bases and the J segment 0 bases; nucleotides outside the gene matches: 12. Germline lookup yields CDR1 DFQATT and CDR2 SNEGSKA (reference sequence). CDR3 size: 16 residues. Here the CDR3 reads CSAPNRDSDMNTEAFF. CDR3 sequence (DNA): TGCAGTGCTCCCAATCGGGACAGCGACATGAACACTGAAGCTTTCTTT.

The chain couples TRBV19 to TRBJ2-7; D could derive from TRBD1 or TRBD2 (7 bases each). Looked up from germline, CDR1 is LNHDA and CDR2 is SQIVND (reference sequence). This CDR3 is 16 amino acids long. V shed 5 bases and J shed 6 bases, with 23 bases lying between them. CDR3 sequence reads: CASSPLGRGRAIEQYF. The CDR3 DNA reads TGTGCCAGTAGTCCCCTGGGGAGGGGGCGGGCCATCGAGCAGTACTTC.

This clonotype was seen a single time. DNA for the CDR3: TGTGCCAGCAGCCCGGGACAGGTGCACCGCTTCTCCTACGAGCAGTACTTC. Amino acid sequence: CASSPGQVHRFSYEQYF. The J gene is TRBJ2-7, the V gene TRBV7-9; TRBD1 matches 8 bases. The CDR3 contains 17 residues. V lost 5 bases and J lost 0; bases outside the gene matches: 12. CDR1 and CDR2 from the germline V gene are SEHNR and FQNEAQ (reference sequence).

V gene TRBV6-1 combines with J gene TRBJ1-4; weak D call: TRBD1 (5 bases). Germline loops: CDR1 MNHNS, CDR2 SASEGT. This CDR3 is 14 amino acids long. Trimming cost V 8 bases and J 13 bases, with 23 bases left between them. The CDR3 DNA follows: TGTGCCAGCGTGCCAAGGGGCAGACCAAACCTACTGTTTTTT. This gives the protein CASVPRGRPNLLFF.

The CDR3: CSASVGGNQPQHF. CDR3 coding DNA: TGCAGTGCTAGCGTGGGGGGCAATCAGCCCCAGCATTTT. The chain carries TRBV20-1 and TRBJ1-5, with a possible D match to TRBD1 (5 bases). Germline CDR1 DFQATT, CDR2 SNEGSKA (reference sequence). The V end was cut by 3 bases, the J end by 2 bases, with 8 bases between. This CDR3 contains 13 residues.